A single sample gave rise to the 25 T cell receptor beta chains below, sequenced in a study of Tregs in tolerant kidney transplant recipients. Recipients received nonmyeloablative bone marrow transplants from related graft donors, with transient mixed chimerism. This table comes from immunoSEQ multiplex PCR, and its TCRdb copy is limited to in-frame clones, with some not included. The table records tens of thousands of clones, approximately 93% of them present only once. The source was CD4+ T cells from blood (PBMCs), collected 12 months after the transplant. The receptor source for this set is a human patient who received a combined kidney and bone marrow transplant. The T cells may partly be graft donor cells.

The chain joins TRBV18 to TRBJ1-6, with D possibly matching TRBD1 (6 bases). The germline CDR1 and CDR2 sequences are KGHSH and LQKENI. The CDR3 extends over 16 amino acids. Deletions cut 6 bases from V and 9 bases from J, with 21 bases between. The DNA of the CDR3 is TGTGCCAGCTCTCCGGTGACAGTTGGGGGCGGTTCACCCCTCCACTTT. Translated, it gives CASSPVTVGGGSPLHF.

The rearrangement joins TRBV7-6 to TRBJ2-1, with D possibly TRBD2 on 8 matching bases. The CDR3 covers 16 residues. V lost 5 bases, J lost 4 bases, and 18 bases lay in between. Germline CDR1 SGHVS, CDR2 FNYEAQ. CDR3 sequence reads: CASSPTGSGGYNEQFF. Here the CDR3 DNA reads TGTGCCAGCAGCCCGACAGGGTCGGGGGGGTACAATGAGCAGTTCTTC.

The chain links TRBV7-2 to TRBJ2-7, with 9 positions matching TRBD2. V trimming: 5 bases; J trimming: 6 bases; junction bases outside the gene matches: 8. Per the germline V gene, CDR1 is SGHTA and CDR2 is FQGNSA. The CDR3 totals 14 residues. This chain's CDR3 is CASSQVAGGLEQYF. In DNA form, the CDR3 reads TGTGCCAGCAGCCAAGTCGCGGGGGGGCTCGAGCAGTACTTC.

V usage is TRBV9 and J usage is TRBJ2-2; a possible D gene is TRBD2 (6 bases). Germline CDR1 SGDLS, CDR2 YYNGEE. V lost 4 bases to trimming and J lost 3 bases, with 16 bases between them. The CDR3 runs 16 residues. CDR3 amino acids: CASSKRRDSYTGELFF. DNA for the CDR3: TGTGCCAGCAGCAAGCGACGGGACTCATACACCGGGGAGCTGTTTTTT.

The DNA of the CDR3 is TGCGCCAGCAGCCAACGAACAGGGGGCACTGAAGCTTTCTTT. Its translation: CASSQRTGGTEAFF. The chain joins TRBV4-3 to TRBJ1-1, with 8 nucleotides matching TRBD1. CDR3 size: 14 residues. The V gene's germline CDR1 is LGHNA and CDR2 YSLEER. V lost 2 bases to trimming and J lost 4 bases; unmatched junction nucleotides: 3.

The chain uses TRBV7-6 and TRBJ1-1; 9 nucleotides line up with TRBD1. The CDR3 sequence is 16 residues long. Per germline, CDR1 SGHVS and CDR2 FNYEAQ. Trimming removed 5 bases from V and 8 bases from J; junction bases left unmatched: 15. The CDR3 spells CASSLHTGGYWAEAFF. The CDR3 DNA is TGTGCCAGCAGCCTCCATACAGGGGGCTATTGGGCGGAAGCTTTCTTT.

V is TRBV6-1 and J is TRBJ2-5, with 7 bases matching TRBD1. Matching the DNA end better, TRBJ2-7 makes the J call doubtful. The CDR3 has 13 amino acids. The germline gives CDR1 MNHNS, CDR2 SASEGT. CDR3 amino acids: CASRPGGSYEQYF. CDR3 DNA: TGTGCCAGCAGACCAGGGGGCTCCTACGAGCAGTACTTC.

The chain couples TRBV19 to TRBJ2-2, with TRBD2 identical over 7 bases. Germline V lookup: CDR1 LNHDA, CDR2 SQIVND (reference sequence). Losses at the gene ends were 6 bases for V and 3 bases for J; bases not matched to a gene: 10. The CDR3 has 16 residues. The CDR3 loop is CASRYGGFIDTGELFF. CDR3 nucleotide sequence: TGTGCCAGTAGATACGGGGGGTTTATCGACACCGGGGAGCTGTTTTTT.

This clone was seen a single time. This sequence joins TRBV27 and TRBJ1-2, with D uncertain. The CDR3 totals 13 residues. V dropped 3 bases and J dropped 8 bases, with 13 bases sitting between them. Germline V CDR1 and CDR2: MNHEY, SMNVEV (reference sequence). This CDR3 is CASSFRGRDGYTF. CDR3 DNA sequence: TGTGCCAGCAGTTTCCGAGGTAGAGACGGCTACACCTTC.

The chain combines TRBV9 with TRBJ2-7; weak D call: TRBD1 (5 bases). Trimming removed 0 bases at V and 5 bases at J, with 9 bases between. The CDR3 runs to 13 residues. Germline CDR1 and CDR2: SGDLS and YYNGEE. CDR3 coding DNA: TGTGCCAGCAGCGTAGGTCAACAGGACGAGCAGTACTTC. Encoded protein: CASSVGQQDEQYF.

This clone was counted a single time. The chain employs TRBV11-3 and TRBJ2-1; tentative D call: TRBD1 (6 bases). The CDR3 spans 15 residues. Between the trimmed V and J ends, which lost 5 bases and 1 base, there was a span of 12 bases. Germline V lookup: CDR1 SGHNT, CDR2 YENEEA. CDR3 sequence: CASSRRQGSYNEQFF. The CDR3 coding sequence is TGTGCCAGCAGCCGTCGGCAGGGGTCCTACAATGAGCAGTTCTTC. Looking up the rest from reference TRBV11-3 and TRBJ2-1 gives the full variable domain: EAGVVQSPRYKIIEKKQPVAFWCNPISGHNTLYWYLQNLGQGPELLIRYENEEAVDDSQLPKDRFSAERLKGVDSTLKIQPAELGDSAVYLCASSRRQGSYNEQFFGPGTRLTVL.

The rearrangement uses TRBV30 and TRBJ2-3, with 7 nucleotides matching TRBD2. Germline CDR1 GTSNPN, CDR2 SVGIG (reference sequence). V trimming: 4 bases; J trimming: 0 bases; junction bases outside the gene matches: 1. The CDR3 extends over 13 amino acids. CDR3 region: CAWTSGSTDTQYF. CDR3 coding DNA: TGTGCCTGGACTAGCGGAAGCACAGATACGCAGTATTTT.

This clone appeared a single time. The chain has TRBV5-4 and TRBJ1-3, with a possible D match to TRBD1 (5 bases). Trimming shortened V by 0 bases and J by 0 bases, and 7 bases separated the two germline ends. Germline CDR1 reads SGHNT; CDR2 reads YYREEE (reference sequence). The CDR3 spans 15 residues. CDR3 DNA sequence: TGTGCCAGCAGCTTGGGGGGCATCTCTGGAAACACCATATATTTT. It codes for CASSLGGISGNTIYF.

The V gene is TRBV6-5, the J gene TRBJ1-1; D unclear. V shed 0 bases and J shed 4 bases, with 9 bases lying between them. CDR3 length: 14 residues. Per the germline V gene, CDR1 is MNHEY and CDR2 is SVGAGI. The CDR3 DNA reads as TGTGCCAGCAGTTACTCGATTACAGCCACTGAAGCTTTCTTT. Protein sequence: CASSYSITATEAFF.

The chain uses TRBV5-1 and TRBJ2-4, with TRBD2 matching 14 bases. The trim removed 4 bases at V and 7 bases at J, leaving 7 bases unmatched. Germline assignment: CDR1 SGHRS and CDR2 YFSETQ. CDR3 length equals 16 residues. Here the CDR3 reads CASSTTSGGVFNIQYF. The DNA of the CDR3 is TGCGCCAGCAGCACGACTAGCGGGGGGGTGTTTAACATTCAGTACTTC.

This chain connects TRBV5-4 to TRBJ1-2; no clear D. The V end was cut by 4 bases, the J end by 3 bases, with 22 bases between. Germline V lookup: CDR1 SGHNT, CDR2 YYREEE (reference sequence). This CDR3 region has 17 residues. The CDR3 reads CASSRLMLADSDYGYTF. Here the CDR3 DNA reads TGTGCCAGCAGCCGGTTAATGCTGGCAGACTCGGACTATGGCTACACCTTC.

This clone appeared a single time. CDR3: CSSTTGDTQYF. Here the CDR3 DNA reads TGCAGCTCAACTACCGGGGATACGCAGTATTTT. The V gene is TRBV20-1, the J gene TRBJ2-3, with D unclear. The CDR3 consists of 11 residues. Looked up from germline, CDR1 is DFQATT and CDR2 is SNEGSKA (reference sequence).

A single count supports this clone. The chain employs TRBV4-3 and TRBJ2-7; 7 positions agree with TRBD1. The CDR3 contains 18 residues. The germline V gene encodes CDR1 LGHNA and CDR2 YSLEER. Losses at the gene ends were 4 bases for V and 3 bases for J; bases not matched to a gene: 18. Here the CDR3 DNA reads TGCGCCAGCAGCCCGACAGGGCTTGGGGTACCTTTTTACTACGAGCAGTACTTC. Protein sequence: CASSPTGLGVPFYYEQYF.

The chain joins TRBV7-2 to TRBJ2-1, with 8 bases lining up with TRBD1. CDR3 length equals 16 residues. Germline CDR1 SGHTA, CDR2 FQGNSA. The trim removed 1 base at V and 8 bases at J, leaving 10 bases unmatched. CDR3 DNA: TGTGCCAGCAGCTTAGGGTGGCAGGGGGCGCCCGATGAGCAGTTCTTC. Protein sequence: CASSLGWQGAPDEQFF.

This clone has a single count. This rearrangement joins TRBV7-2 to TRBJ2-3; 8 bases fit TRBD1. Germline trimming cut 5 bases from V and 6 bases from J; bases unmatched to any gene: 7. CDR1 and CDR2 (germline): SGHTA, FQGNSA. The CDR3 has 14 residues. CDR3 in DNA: TGTGCCAGCAGCCTCGACAGGGGTACCGATACGCAGTATTTT. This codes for CASSLDRGTDTQYF.

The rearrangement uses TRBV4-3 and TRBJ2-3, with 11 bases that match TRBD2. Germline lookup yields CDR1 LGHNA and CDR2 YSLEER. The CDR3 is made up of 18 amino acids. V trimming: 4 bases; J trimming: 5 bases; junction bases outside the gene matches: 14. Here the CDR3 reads CASSRQPQTSGRGDTQYF. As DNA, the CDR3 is TGCGCCAGCAGCCGACAGCCCCAAACTAGCGGGAGAGGAGATACGCAGTATTTT.

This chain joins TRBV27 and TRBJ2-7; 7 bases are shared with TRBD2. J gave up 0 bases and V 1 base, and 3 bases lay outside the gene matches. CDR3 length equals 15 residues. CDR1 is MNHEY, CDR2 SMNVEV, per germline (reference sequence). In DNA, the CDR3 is TGTGCCAGCAGTTTATACAGGACTAGCTCCTACGAGCAGTACTTC. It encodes CASSLYRTSSYEQYF.

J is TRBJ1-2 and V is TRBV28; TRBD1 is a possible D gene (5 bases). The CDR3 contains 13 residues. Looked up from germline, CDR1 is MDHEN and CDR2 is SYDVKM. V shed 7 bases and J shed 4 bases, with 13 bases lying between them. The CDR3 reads CASNPQALYGYTF. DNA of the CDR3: TGTGCCAGCAACCCACAGGCTCTCTATGGCTACACCTTC.

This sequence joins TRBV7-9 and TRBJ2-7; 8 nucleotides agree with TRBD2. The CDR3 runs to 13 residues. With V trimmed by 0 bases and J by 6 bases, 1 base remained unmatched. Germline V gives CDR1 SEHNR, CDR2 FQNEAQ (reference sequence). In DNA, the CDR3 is TGTGCCAGCAGCTTAGCCCGGGGGGGCGAGCAGTACTTC. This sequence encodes CASSLARGGEQYF.

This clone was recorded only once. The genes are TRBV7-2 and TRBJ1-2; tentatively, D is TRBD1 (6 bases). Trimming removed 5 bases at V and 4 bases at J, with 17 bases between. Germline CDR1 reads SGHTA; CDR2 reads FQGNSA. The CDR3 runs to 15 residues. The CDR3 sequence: CASSPLGVRGYGYTF. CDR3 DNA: TGTGCCAGCAGCCCGCTCGGGGTCAGGGGCTATGGCTACACCTTC.